This TCR beta chain came from a study of blood T cell repertoires in COVID-19. A remark on this clone: One end of the junction does not line up with germline, which may come from a read error.

Germline values: CDR1 MNHEY, CDR2 SMNVEV (reference sequence). The CDR3 has 17 amino acids. Method: immunoSEQ multiplex PCR; TCRdb's copy keeps in-frame clones and lacks some. Of 350,000 to 400,000 clones listed, approximately 86% are singletons. The clonotype comes from a woman in her fifties or sixties with COVID-19, enrolled during active disease. The sequenced material came from peripheral blood. V and J are TRBV27 and TRBJ2-3, with TRBD2 matching 11 bases. CDR3 DNA sequence: TGTGCCAGCAGTCTATCGACTAGCGGGGCTGGTACAGATACGCAGTATTTT. It encodes CASSLSTSGAGTDTQYF.